The rows below give T cell receptor beta chains drawn from one sample of a study of blood T cell repertoires in COVID-19. Produced via immunoSEQ multiplex PCR; TCRdb's table is partial and in-frame only. The repertoire holds approximately 31,000 clones, with 65% to 90% as singletons. The material sequenced was peripheral blood. These receptors all come from a woman of 80 years or more with active or convalescent COVID-19. Each CDR3 is given with its conserved first and last residue. The D gene is left open where the match is weak. Clone size is stated in some rows and not others, as once, few, many or a class when expanded.

d_call,clone_size,j_call,v_call,cdr3_aa,cdr3_nt
TRBD1,once,TRBJ2-2,TRBV28,CASSFLSSGQGMTGELFF,TGTGCCAGCAGTTTCCTATCCTCGGGACAGGGTATGACCGGGGAGCTGTTTTTT
TRBD1,-,TRBJ2-7,TRBV13,CASSPGQGAYEQYF,TGTGCCAGCAGCCCGGGACAGGGGGCCTACGAGCAGTACTTC
TRBD2,-,TRBJ2-7,TRBV3-1/TRBV3-2,CASSPAGTIYEQYF,TGTGCCAGCAGCCCGGCCGGGACTATCTACGAGCAGTACTTC
TRBD1,-,TRBJ1-1,TRBV4-1,CASSLQGASTEAFF,TGCGCCAGCAGTTTACAGGGGGCATCGACTGAAGCTTTCTTT
-,-,TRBJ2-6,TRBV7-2,CASSFPSVSGANVLTF,TGTGCCAGCAGCTTCCCCTCGGTTTCTGGGGCCAACGTCCTGACTTTC
TRBD2,-,TRBJ2-7,TRBV28,CASSGMTSGRRYEQYF,TGTGCCAGCAGTGGGATGACTAGCGGGAGACGTTACGAGCAGTACTTC
TRBD1,-,TRBJ2-3,TRBV29-1,CSARGQDTQYF,TGCAGCGCGAGGGGGCAAGATACGCAGTATTTT
TRBD2,-,TRBJ2-2,TRBV7-8,CASSPATSAGELFF,TGTGCCAGCAGCCCCGCCACTAGCGCCGGGGAGCTGTTTTTT
-,-,TRBJ1-4,TRBV10-3,CAIRGRRGPNEKLFF,TGTGCCATCAGAGGACGGCGGGGACCTAATGAAAAACTGTTTTTT
TRBD1,-,TRBJ1-3,TRBV6-5,CASSQGDTIYF,TGTGCCAGCAGCCAGGGGGACACCATATATTTT
TRBD2,-,TRBJ2-3,TRBV3-1/TRBV3-2,CASSERGGPDTQYF,TGTGCCAGCAGCGAGCGGGGGGGCCCAGATACGCAGTATTTT
TRBD2,-,TRBJ2-1,TRBV11-3,CASSPGLVVEQFF,TGTGCCAGCAGCCCGGGACTAGTAGTTGAGCAGTTCTTC
TRBD2,-,TRBJ2-3,TRBV7-3,CASSPVAGGSDTQYF,TGTGCCAGCAGCCCAGTAGCGGGAGGTTCTGATACGCAGTATTTT
TRBD2,-,TRBJ2-7,TRBV28,CASSQREGVFDEQYF,TGTGCCAGCAGTCAGCGGGAGGGGGTCTTTGACGAGCAGTACTTC
TRBD2,once,TRBJ2-5,TRBV4-3,CASSQTSAHQETQYF,TGCGCCAGCAGCCAGACTAGCGCCCACCAAGAGACCCAGTACTTC
TRBD1,-,TRBJ1-5,TRBV19,CASSANRGYSNQPQHF,TGTGCCAGTAGTGCAAACAGGGGTTATAGCAATCAGCCCCAGCATTTT
TRBD1,-,TRBJ2-2,TRBV10-3,CAISGTGKNTGELFF,TGTGCCATCAGTGGGACAGGGAAAAACACCGGGGAGCTGTTTTTT
TRBD1,-,TRBJ2-5,TRBV5-1,CASSTLTGGYVETQYF,TGCGCCAGCAGCACCTTGACAGGGGGCTATGTGGAGACCCAGTACTTC
-,once,TRBJ2-3,TRBV27,CASSLKGTSTDTQYF,TGTGCCAGCAGTTTAAAGGGGACTAGCACAGATACGCAGTATTTT
-,once,TRBJ1-6,TRBV4-2,CASSPKNNSPLHF,TGTGCCAGCAGCCCCAAAAATAATTCACCCCTCCACTTT
-,few,TRBJ1-1,TRBV9,CASSLDYFTEAFF,TGTGCCAGCAGCCTGGACTATTTCACTGAAGCTTTCTTT
-,-,TRBJ1-1,TRBV12-5,CASARGVGTEAFF,TGTGCTAGTGCCCGGGGGGTGGGCACTGAAGCTTTCTTT
TRBD2,-,TRBJ2-3,TRBV4-1,CASSQELAGGIDTQYF,TGCGCCAGCAGCCAAGAGTTAGCGGGAGGGATAGATACGCAGTATTTT
TRBD1,-,TRBJ1-2,TRBV6-1,CASSEGQGWFGGYTF,TGTGCCAGCAGTGAAGGACAGGGTTGGTTTGGTGGCTACACCTTC
TRBD1,-,TRBJ1-4,TRBV12-5,CASGWTGGFEKLFF,TGTGCTAGTGGTTGGACAGGGGGCTTTGAAAAACTGTTTTTT
-,-,TRBJ2-4,TRBV7-3,CASSSRPRQAGDIQYF,TGTGCCAGCAGCTCACGCCCCAGACAGGCGGGGGACATTCAGTACTTC
TRBD2,-,TRBJ2-5,TRBV9,CASSVASGGRETQYF,TGTGCCAGCAGCGTAGCTAGCGGGGGGCGGGAGACCCAGTACTTC
-,-,TRBJ2-1,TRBV3-1/TRBV3-2,CASSPIGSSYNEQFF,TGTGCCAGCAGCCCCATTGGGAGCTCCTACAATGAGCAGTTCTTC
-,-,TRBJ1-4,TRBV29-1,CSVGEGIEKLFF,TGCAGCGTTGGGGAGGGGATCGAAAAACTGTTTTTT
TRBD2,-,TRBJ2-1,TRBV5-6,CASSSVGLPTYNEQFF,TGTGCCAGCAGCTCGGTGGGACTACCGACCTACAATGAGCAGTTCTTC
TRBD2,-,TRBJ2-1,TRBV6-4,CASIGRDYYNEQFF,TGTGCCAGCATCGGGCGGGACTACTACAATGAGCAGTTCTTC
TRBD2,once,TRBJ2-5,TRBV9,CASSVGAGGLETQYF,TGTGCCAGCAGCGTAGGTGCGGGGGGGCTGGAGACCCAGTACTTC
TRBD1,few,TRBJ2-1,TRBV18,CASSPTTGDYNEQFF,TGTGCCAGCTCACCTACGACAGGGGACTACAATGAGCAGTTCTTC
-,medium-sized,TRBJ2-6,TRBV19,CASSIGTGANVLTF,TGTGCCAGTAGTATCGGGACTGGGGCCAACGTCCTGACTTTC
-,-,TRBJ2-3,TRBV7-3,CASGHTDTQYF,TGTGCCAGCGGCCACACAGATACGCAGTATTTT
TRBD2,-,TRBJ2-1,TRBV7-3,CASSLNQRTSGSDEQFF,TGTGCCAGCAGCTTAAATCAGAGGACTAGCGGGAGCGATGAGCAGTTCTTC